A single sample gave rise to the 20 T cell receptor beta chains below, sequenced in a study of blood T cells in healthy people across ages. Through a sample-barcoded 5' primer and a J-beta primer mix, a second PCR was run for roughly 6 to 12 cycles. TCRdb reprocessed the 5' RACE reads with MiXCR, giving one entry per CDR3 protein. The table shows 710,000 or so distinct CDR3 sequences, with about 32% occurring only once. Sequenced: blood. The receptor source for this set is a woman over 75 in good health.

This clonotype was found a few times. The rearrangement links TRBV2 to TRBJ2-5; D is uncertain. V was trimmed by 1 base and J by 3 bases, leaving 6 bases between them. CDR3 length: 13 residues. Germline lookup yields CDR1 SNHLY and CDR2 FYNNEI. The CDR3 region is CASSEDYKETQYF. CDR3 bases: TGTGCCAGCAGTGAAGACTATAAAGAGACCCAGTACTTC.

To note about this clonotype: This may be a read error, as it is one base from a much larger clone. The CDR3 spells CASRGRANYGYTF. The CDR3 nucleotides read TGTGCCAGCAGGGGCAGGGCGAACTATGGCTACACCTTC. The chain couples TRBV27 to TRBJ1-2; D is possibly TRBD1 (5 bases). The germline V gene has CDR1 MNHEY and CDR2 SMNVEV (reference sequence). V shed 6 bases and J shed 2 bases, with 10 bases lying between them. This CDR3 comprises 13 residues.

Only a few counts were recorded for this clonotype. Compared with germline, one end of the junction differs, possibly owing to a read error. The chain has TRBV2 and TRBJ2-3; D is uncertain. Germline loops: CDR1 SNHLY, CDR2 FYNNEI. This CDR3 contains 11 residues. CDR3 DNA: TGTGCCGGCAGTTGGGCAGATACGCAGTATTTT. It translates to CAGSWADTQYF.

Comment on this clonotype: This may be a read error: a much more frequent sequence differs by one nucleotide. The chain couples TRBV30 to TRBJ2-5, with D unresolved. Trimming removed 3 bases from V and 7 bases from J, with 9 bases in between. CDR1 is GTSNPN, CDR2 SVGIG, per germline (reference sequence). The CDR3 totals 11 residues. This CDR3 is CAWRVLGTQYF. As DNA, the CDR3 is TGTGCCTGGAGGGTACTTGGGACCCAGTACTTC.

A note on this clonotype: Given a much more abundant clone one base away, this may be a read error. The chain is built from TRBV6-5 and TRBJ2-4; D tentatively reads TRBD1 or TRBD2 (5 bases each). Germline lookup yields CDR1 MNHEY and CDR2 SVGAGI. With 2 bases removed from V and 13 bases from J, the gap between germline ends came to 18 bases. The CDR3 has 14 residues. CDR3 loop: CASSYRRGADGQYF. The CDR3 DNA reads TGTGCCAGCAGTTACCGACGGGGCGCCGACGGGCAGTACTTC.

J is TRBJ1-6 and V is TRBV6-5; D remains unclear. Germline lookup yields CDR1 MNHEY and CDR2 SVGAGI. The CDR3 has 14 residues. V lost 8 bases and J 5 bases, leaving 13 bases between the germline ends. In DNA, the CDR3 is TGTGCCAGCCGTCTCTCCGAAGATAATTCACCCCTCCACTTT. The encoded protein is CASRLSEDNSPLHF.

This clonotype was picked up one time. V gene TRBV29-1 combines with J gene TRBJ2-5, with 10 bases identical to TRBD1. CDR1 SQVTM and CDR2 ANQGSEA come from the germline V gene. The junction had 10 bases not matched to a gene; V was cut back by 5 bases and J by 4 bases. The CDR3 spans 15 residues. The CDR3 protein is CSVHNPGTGVETQYF. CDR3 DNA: TGCAGCGTTCATAACCCTGGGACAGGGGTAGAGACCCAGTACTTC.

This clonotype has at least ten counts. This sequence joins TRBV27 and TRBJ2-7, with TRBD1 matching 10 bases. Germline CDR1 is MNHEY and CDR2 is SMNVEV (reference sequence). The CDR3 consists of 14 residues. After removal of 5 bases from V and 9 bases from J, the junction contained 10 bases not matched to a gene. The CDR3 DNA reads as TGTGCCAGCAGTCGGACAGGGGGAGGGCCGGGGCAGTACTTC. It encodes CASSRTGGGPGQYF.

CDR3 nucleotides: TGCGCCAGCAGCCAAGAAGGAGGTCTCCCAGGGGATGAGCAGTTCTTC. This gives the protein CASSQEGGLPGDEQFF. The chain uses TRBV4-3 and TRBJ2-1; D is perhaps TRBD1 (6 bases). CDR3 length equals 16 residues. V lost 0 bases and J 8 bases, leaving 17 bases between the germline ends. The germline V gene has CDR1 LGHNA and CDR2 YSLEER.

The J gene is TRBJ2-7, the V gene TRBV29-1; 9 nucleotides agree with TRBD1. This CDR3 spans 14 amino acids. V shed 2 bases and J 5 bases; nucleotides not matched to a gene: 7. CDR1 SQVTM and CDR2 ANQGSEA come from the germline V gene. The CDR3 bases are TGCAGCGTTGAATTGGGACAGGGTTTCCACGAGCAGTACTTC. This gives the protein CSVELGQGFHEQYF.

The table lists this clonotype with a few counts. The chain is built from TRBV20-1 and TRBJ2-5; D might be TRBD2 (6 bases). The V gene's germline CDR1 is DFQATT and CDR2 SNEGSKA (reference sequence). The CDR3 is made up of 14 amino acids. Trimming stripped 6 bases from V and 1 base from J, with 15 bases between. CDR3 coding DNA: TGCAGTGCCGCGGGGTCCCGAGCCCAAGAGACCCAGTACTTC. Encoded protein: CSAAGSRAQETQYF.

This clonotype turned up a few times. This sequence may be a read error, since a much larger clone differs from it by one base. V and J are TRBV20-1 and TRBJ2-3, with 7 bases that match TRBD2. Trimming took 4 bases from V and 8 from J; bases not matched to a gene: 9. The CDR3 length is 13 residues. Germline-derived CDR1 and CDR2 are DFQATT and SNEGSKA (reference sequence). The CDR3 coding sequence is TGCAGTGCTACGGGAGGTGGGGCAGGTACGCAGTATTTT. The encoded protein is CSATGGGAGTQYF.

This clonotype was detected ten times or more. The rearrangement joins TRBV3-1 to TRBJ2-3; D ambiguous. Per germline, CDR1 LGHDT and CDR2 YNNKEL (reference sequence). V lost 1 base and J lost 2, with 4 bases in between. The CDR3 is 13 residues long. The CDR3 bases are TGTGCCAGCAGCCAAGCGCTCACAGATACGCAGTATTTT. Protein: CASSQALTDTQYF.

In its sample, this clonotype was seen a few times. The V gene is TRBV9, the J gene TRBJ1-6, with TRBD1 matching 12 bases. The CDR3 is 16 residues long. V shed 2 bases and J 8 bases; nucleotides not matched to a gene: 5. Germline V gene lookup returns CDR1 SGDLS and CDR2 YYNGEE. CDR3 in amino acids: CASSVGQGAVDSPLHF. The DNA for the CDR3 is TGTGCCAGCAGCGTGGGACAGGGGGCAGTGGATTCACCCCTCCACTTT.

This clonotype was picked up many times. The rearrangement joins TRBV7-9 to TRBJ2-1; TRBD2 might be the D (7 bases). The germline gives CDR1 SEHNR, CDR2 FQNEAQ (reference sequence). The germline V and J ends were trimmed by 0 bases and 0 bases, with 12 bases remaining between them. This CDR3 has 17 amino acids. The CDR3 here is CASSLAHGGLSYNEQFF. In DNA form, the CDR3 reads TGTGCCAGCAGCTTAGCGCACGGGGGGCTCTCCTACAATGAGCAGTTCTTC.

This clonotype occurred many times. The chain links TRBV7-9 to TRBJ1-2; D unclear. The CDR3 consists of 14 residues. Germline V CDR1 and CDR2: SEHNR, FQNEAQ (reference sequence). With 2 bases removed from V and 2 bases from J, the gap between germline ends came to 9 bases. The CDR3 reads CASSLMEGNYGYTF. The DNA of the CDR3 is TGTGCCAGCAGCTTAATGGAGGGCAACTATGGCTACACCTTC.

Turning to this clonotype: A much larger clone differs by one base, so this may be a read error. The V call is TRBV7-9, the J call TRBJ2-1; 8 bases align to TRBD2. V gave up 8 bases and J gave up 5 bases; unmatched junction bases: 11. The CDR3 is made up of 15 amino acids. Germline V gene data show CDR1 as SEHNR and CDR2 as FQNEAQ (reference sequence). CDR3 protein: CASSGRAGEHNEQFF. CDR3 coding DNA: TGTGCCAGCTCTGGACGAGCGGGGGAACACAATGAGCAGTTCTTC. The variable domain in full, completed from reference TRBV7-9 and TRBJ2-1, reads DTGVSQNPRHKITKRGQNVTFRCDPISEHNRLYWYRQTLGQGPEFLTYFQNEAQLEKSRLLSDRFSAERPKGSFSTLEIQRTEQGDSAMYLCASSGRAGEHNEQFFGPGTRLTVL.

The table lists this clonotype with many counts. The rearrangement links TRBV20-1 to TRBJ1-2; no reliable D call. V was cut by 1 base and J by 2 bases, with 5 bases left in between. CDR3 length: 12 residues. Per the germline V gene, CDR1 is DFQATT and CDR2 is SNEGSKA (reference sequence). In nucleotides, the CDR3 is TGCAGTGCTAGAGTTGACAACTATGGCTACACCTTC. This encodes CSARVDNYGYTF.

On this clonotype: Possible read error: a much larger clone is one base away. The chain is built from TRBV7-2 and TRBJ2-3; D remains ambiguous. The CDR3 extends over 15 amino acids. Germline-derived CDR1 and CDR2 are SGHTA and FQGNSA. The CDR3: CVSSLSPVGTDTQYF. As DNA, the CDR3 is TGTGTCAGCAGCTTAAGCCCAGTGGGCACAGATACGCAGTATTTT.

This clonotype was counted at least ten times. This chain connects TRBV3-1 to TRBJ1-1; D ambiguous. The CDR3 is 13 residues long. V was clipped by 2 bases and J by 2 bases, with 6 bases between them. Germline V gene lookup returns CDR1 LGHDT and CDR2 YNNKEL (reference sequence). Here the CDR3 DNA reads TGTGCCAGCAGCCAAAAGCTAAACACTGAAGCTTTCTTT. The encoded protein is CASSQKLNTEAFF.